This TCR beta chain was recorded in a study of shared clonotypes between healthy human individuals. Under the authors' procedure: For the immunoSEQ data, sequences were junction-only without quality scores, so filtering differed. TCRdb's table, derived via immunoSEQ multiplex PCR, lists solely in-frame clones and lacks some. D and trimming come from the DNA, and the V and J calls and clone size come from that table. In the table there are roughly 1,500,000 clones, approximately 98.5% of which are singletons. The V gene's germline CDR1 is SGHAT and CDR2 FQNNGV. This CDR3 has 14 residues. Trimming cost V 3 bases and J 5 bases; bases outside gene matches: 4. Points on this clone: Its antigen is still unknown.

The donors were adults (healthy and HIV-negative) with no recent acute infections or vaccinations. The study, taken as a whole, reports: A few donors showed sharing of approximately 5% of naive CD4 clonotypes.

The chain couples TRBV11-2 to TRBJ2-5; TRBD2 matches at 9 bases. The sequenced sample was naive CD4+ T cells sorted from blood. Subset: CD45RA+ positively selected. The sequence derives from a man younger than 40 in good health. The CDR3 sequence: CASSFLAGRETQYF. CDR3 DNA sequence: TGTGCCAGCAGCTTCCTAGCGGGAAGGGAGACCCAGTACTTC.